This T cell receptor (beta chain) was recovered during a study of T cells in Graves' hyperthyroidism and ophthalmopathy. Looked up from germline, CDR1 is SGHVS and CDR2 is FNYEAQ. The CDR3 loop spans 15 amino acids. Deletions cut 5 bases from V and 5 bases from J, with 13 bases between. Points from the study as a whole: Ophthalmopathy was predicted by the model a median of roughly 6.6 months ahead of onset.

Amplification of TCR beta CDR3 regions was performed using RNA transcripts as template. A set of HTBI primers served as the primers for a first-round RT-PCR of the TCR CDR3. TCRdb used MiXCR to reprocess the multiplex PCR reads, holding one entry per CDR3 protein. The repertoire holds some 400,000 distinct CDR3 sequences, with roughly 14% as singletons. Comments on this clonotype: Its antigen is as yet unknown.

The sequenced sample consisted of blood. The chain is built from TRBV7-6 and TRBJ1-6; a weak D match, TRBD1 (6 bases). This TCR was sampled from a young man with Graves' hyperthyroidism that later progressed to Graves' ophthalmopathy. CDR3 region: CASSIQGQDNSPLHF. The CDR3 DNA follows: TGTGCCAGCAGCATTCAGGGGCAGGATAATTCACCCCTCCACTTT.